Presented here are 27 T cell receptor beta chains from one specimen sequenced in a study of cytomegalovirus exposure and HLA in healthy donors. 60 Vbeta and 13 Jbeta primers were used in PCR. Sequencing used immunoSEQ multiplex PCR; TCRdb keeps in-frame clones, though not all of them. This table holds 65,000 to 100,000 clones, around 75% found once. The sequencing sample was made of PBMCs. These receptors originate from a woman aged 40-49 years in good health and CMV-seropositive.

Here the CDR3 reads CASSRGQGVSGANVLTF. The CDR3 bases are TGTGCCAGCAGCCGGGGACAGGGGGTCTCTGGGGCCAACGTCCTGACTTTC. The rearrangement uses TRBV11-3 and TRBJ2-6, with 11 positions matching TRBD1. The germline V gene has CDR1 SGHNT and CDR2 YENEEA. V gave up 5 bases and J gave up 0 bases; unmatched junction bases: 3. The CDR3 is made up of 17 amino acids. Combining the CDR3 with reference TRBV11-3 and TRBJ2-6 gives the whole variable domain EAGVVQSPRYKIIEKKQPVAFWCNPISGHNTLYWYLQNLGQGPELLIRYENEEAVDDSQLPKDRFSAERLKGVDSTLKIQPAELGDSAVYLCASSRGQGVSGANVLTFGAGSRLTVL.

The CDR3 spells CASSLRDTEAFF. CDR3 in DNA: TGTGCCAGCAGTTTAAGAGACACTGAAGCTTTCTTT. This chain joins TRBV28 and TRBJ1-1; D remains unclear. CDR1 and CDR2 (germline): MDHEN, SYDVKM. This CDR3 has 12 amino acids. Trimming cost V 2 bases and J 3 bases, with 4 bases left between them.

This clone was detected a few times. The rearrangement links TRBV28 to TRBJ2-7; 9 bases match TRBD1. The J segment lost 4 bases and the V segment lost 8 bases, leaving 9 bases of the junction unmatched. The CDR3 runs to 14 residues. Germline lookup yields CDR1 MDHEN and CDR2 SYDVKM. CDR3 bases: TGTGCCAGCCGGGCAACAGGGGGCCCTTACGAGCAGTACTTC. Its protein product is CASRATGGPYEQYF.

This sequence joins TRBV28 and TRBJ1-4; maybe TRBD1 (6 bases). V lost 4 bases to trimming and J lost 5 bases, with 11 bases between them. Germline V CDR1 and CDR2: MDHEN, SYDVKM. This CDR3 is 14 amino acids long. CDR3 sequence: CASSSPTGNEKLFF. The CDR3 bases are TGTGCCAGCAGTTCTCCTACAGGGAATGAAAAACTGTTTTTT.

The rearrangement uses TRBV2 and TRBJ2-3; D is unresolved. The CDR3 contains 13 residues. Germline V gives CDR1 SNHLY, CDR2 FYNNEI. V shed 1 base and J shed 4 bases, with 6 bases lying between them. CDR3 DNA: TGTGCCAGCAGTGAAGTCGGGTCAGATACGCAGTATTTT. It codes for CASSEVGSDTQYF.

J is TRBJ2-3 and V is TRBV5-1, with D possibly matching TRBD1 (6 bases). CDR3 length: 12 residues. V shed 4 bases and J shed 5 bases, with 8 bases lying between them. The germline gives CDR1 SGHRS, CDR2 YFSETQ. In DNA, the CDR3 is TGCGCCAGCAGCCTAGGGGGAGATACGCAGTATTTT. Translating gives CASSLGGDTQYF.

V gene TRBV2 combines with J gene TRBJ1-2, with TRBD1 as a possible D gene (6 bases). Germline loops: CDR1 SNHLY, CDR2 FYNNEI. V lost 1 base and J lost 1, with 7 bases in between. The CDR3 contains 14 residues. CDR3 nucleotides: TGTGCCAGCAGTGAAGGGACAGTTAACTATGGCTACACCTTC. Residues: CASSEGTVNYGYTF.

Of note for this clone: The CDR3 does not close with the conserved phenylalanine or tryptophan, likely indicating a read error. CDR3 nucleotide sequence: TGTGCCAGCAGTTCCCTGAGCGTACCCTACTATGGCTACACCGTC. Its protein is CASSSLSVPYYGYTV. The chain has TRBV6-5 and TRBJ1-2; no definite D call. The CDR3 length is 15 residues. Looked up from germline, CDR1 is MNHEY and CDR2 is SVGAGI. Trimming removed 4 bases from V and 3 bases from J, with 15 bases in between.

The rearrangement joins TRBV11-2 to TRBJ2-1; TRBD1 matches at 7 bases. Looked up from germline, CDR1 is SGHAT and CDR2 is FQNNGV. The V gene end was trimmed by 5 bases and the J gene end by 12 bases; junction bases not matched to a gene: 4. The CDR3 is made up of 11 amino acids. The CDR3 here is CASSRDSRQFF. CDR3 DNA sequence: TGTGCCAGCAGCCGGGACAGTAGGCAGTTCTTC.

The V and J genes are TRBV5-6 and TRBJ1-4; TRBD1 might be the D (6 bases). The V gene lost 0 bases and the J gene lost 10 bases, with 13 bases spanning the gap. Germline V gene lookup returns CDR1 SGHDT and CDR2 YYEEEE. CDR3 size: 14 residues. In DNA form, the CDR3 reads TGTGCCAGCAGCTTGGGACAGGCCGGGGCAAAACTGTTTTTT. This sequence encodes CASSLGQAGAKLFF.

The rearrangement uses TRBV7-9 and TRBJ2-4, with D possibly being TRBD2 (6 bases). V lost 5 bases and J 7 bases, leaving 15 bases between the germline ends. Germline assignment: CDR1 SEHNR and CDR2 FQNEAQ (reference sequence). The CDR3 consists of 14 residues. CDR3 DNA: TGTGCCAGCAGCAGCTTGACTAGGTCGAACATTCAGTACTTC. Translating it yields CASSSLTRSNIQYF.

This clone has just a few counts. V gene TRBV4-2 combines with J gene TRBJ2-7; the D gene is possibly TRBD1 (6 bases). CDR1 LGHNA and CDR2 YNFKEQ come from the germline V gene. The CDR3 is 13 residues long. V lost 4 bases, J lost 3 bases, and 10 bases lay in between. The CDR3 nucleotides are TGTGCCAGCAGCCGCGGACAGTTCTACGAGCAGTACTTC. Its protein is CASSRGQFYEQYF.

This sequence joins TRBV7-9 and TRBJ1-2; TRBD1 matches 8 bases. The CDR3 length is 13 residues. V lost 4 bases, J lost 6 bases, and 4 bases stayed unmatched. Germline loops: CDR1 SEHNR, CDR2 FQNEAQ (reference sequence). The CDR3 spells CASSSETGDGYTF. In DNA form, the CDR3 reads TGTGCCAGCAGCTCCGAGACAGGGGATGGCTACACCTTC.

V and J are TRBV7-6 and TRBJ2-1; 8 bases map to TRBD2. V dropped 2 bases and J dropped 5; count of bases not matched to a gene: 14. The CDR3 has 18 residues. Germline CDR1 reads SGHVS; CDR2 reads FNYEAQ. This CDR3 reads CASSLRSSSGGTNNEQFF. As DNA, the CDR3 is TGTGCCAGCAGCTTAAGGTCATCGTCGGGGGGGACCAACAATGAGCAGTTCTTC.

J is TRBJ1-2 and V is TRBV25-1; no clear D gene. V was shortened by 3 bases and J by 0 bases, with 5 bases between the two germline ends. The CDR3 is 13 amino acids. Germline loops: CDR1 MGHDK, CDR2 SYGVNS. The CDR3 loop reads CASSEAANYGYTF. For the CDR3, the DNA is TGTGCCAGCAGTGAGGCAGCTAACTATGGCTACACCTTC.

The genes are TRBV7-8 and TRBJ1-4, with a possible D match to TRBD1 (6 bases). Per the germline V gene, CDR1 is SGHVS and CDR2 is FQNEAQ. The length of the CDR3 is 15 residues. The germline V and J ends were trimmed by 5 bases and 0 bases, with 10 bases remaining between them. The CDR3 DNA follows: TGTGCCAGCAGCCCGCGGACAGCAACTAATGAAAAACTGTTTTTT. Its translation is CASSPRTATNEKLFF.

V gene TRBV10-3 combines with J gene TRBJ1-2; weak D call: TRBD1 (6 bases). Germline V gene data show CDR1 as ENHRY and CDR2 as SYGVKD. V lost 3 bases and J 8 bases, leaving 10 bases between the germline ends. There are 12 residues in the CDR3. The CDR3 loop reads CAISEGGDGYTF. The CDR3, as DNA: TGTGCCATCAGTGAAGGGGGGGACGGCTACACCTTC.

This clone was counted between two and nine times. The chain is built from TRBV27 and TRBJ2-7, with D tentatively TRBD1 (6 bases). CDR1 and CDR2 (germline): MNHEY, SMNVEV (reference sequence). CDR3 length: 14 residues. Trimming cost V 4 bases and J 3 bases, with 13 bases left between them. The CDR3 spells CASSSRDTNYEQYF. DNA for the CDR3: TGTGCCAGCAGTTCCCGGGACACCAACTACGAGCAGTACTTC.

Of note for this clone: Other DNA sequences in the same sample also yield this CDR3. The genes are TRBV19 and TRBJ2-3; D ambiguous. V dropped 5 bases and J dropped 1 base, with 4 bases sitting between them. The germline V gene has CDR1 LNHDA and CDR2 SQIVND (reference sequence). This CDR3 spans 12 amino acids. The CDR3 spells CASSPGTDTQYF. The CDR3, as DNA: TGTGCCAGTAGTCCGGGCACAGATACGCAGTATTTT.

CDR3 sequence reads: CASSLAPAADTEAFF. CDR3 in DNA: TGTGCCAGCAGCTTAGCCCCAGCTGCGGACACTGAAGCTTTCTTT. The chain links TRBV7-6 to TRBJ1-1, with D unclear. Trimming left V 0 bases short and J 3 bases short, with 11 bases between. This CDR3 spans 15 amino acids. From germline, CDR1 is SGHVS and CDR2 FNYEAQ.

This chain uses TRBV27 with TRBJ1-5, with unresolved D. Trimming removed 3 bases from V and 9 bases from J, with 9 bases in between. The CDR3 is made up of 12 amino acids. Germline V lookup: CDR1 MNHEY, CDR2 SMNVEV (reference sequence). CDR3 protein: CASSFTAGPQHF. CDR3 bases: TGTGCCAGCAGTTTCACAGCCGGGCCCCAGCATTTT.

This clone came up a few times. The rearrangement uses TRBV5-1 and TRBJ1-1; 7 bases match TRBD1. This CDR3 has 14 residues. V shed 3 bases, J shed 4 bases, and the junction held 6 bases outside the gene matches. Germline assignment: CDR1 SGHRS and CDR2 YFSETQ. CDR3 in amino acids: CASSSYRGSTEAFF. The DNA for the CDR3 is TGCGCCAGCAGCTCGTACAGGGGATCCACTGAAGCTTTCTTT.

The gene calls are TRBV4-2 and TRBJ1-4; TRBD1 matches 10 bases. The length of the CDR3 is 15 residues. V was clipped by 3 bases and J by 8 bases; unmatched bases: 6. Looked up from germline, CDR1 is LGHNA and CDR2 is YNFKEQ. The CDR3 reads CASSHPGTGEEKLFF. CDR3 DNA: TGTGCCAGCAGCCACCCCGGGACAGGGGAAGAAAAACTGTTTTTT.

DNA for the CDR3: TGTGCCAGCAGTTCGATTCTCTACGGGGGCACAGATACGCAGTATTTT. Translation: CASSSILYGGTDTQYF. The V and J genes are TRBV28 and TRBJ2-3, with a possible D match to TRBD2 (5 bases). The germline gives CDR1 MDHEN, CDR2 SYDVKM. CDR3 length equals 16 residues. Trimming stripped 4 bases from V and 1 base from J, with 15 bases between.

The chain combines TRBV11-2 with TRBJ1-1; 9 bases align to TRBD1. The V and J ends lost 4 bases and 0 bases, in that order; junction bases with no gene match: 3. This CDR3 is built from 15 residues. Germline V gives CDR1 SGHAT, CDR2 FQNNGV. DNA of the CDR3: TGTGCCAGCAGCTCACAGGGGGCGATGAACACTGAAGCTTTCTTT. Protein product: CASSSQGAMNTEAFF.

This clone was recorded once. This chain links TRBV10-3 with TRBJ2-1; D may be TRBD1 (7 bases). Germline CDR1 ENHRY, CDR2 SYGVKD. The CDR3 length is 17 residues. V shed 0 bases and J shed 6 bases, with 18 bases lying between them. The CDR3 here is CAISESLGQGGGNEQFF. Written as DNA, the CDR3 is TGTGCCATCAGTGAGTCGCTCGGGCAGGGGGGAGGCAATGAGCAGTTCTTC.

The rearrangement joins TRBV7-8 to TRBJ2-7, with 11 nucleotides matching TRBD2. From germline, CDR1 is SGHVS and CDR2 FQNEAQ. Germline trimming cut 4 bases from V and 4 bases from J; bases unmatched to any gene: 12. This CDR3 is built from 17 residues. For the CDR3, the DNA is TGTGCCAGCAGCTCCAGGGGGCTAGCGGGAGGAAGGTACGAGCAGTACTTC. Its protein is CASSSRGLAGGRYEQYF.